This T cell receptor beta chain was profiled in a study of blood T cell repertoires in COVID-19. Study-wide background: Specimens from acute and convalescent COVID-19 originated in the United States, Italy and Spain. Sources were T cells, B-cell-depleted T cells, or PBMCs; the material itself was cDNA or gDNA.

Trimming at V came to 0 bases and at J to 15 bases, leaving 9 bases not matched to a gene. This CDR3 comprises 14 residues. Germline values: CDR1 SGHDN, CDR2 FVKESK. Per the original data handling: From reference gene primer amplification, estimates of nucleated cell counts were derived. TCRdb's table, derived via immunoSEQ multiplex PCR, lists solely in-frame clones and lacks some. That table gives V, J and clone size, and the DNA gave D and trimming. The sample consists of 150,000 to 200,000 clones, 80% to 90% of them appearing once. This TCR was recovered from a man aged 60 to 69 with acute or convalescent COVID-19. The specimen was peripheral blood. The chain combines TRBV14 with TRBJ2-1; 9 bases map to TRBD2. CDR3 nucleotides: TGTGCCAGCAGCCAAGATCGGGCTAGCGGGATTCGGTTCTTC. Encoded protein: CASSQDRASGIRFF.